This TCR beta chain comes out of a study of identical twins. This clonotype was found a few times. The antigen is unknown. TCRdb reprocessed the 5' RACE reads with MiXCR, giving one entry per CDR3 protein. The sample lists approximately 700,000 distinct CDR3 sequences; less than 7% were seen once. V was trimmed by 3 bases and J by 0 bases, leaving 6 bases between them. The CDR3 has 13 residues. The germline V gene has CDR1 DFQATT and CDR2 SNEGSKA (reference sequence). Study findings and constraints: Some out-of-frame alpha sequences were shared by twins, and these showed excess low generation probability.

The chain recombines TRBV20-1 with TRBJ2-4; D gene unclear. Sequences were obtained from naive T cells sorted from blood. The receptor comes from a man younger than 35 in good health. Here the CDR3 reads CSASDTAKNIQYF. The CDR3 region has the DNA TGCAGTGCTAGTGACACAGCCAAAAACATTCAGTACTTC.